A selection of T cell receptor beta chains follows, all from one sample in a study of blood T cell repertoires in COVID-19. Assay: immunoSEQ multiplex PCR; the TCRdb copy retains only in-frame clones and omits some. This sample carries some 190,000 clones, less than 85% of them seen once, and the ten largest clones take around 11%. Source material: peripheral blood. These receptors all stem from a woman aged 45-60 years with acute or convalescent COVID-19. Each CDR3 is given without its conserved first and last residue. D genes are given only for firm matches.

len	v_gene	d_gene	j_gene	CDR3aa
13	TRBV3-1/TRBV3-2	NA	TRBJ2-3	ASSQEGTRSGTQY
12	TRBV6-5	NA	TRBJ1-1	VSSYSPENTEAF
12	TRBV6-5	TRBD1	TRBJ1-1	ASSSYRGLTEAF
14	TRBV7-8	TRBD2	TRBJ2-1	ASSLGSGGDYNEQF
13	TRBV5-1	TRBD1	TRBJ2-7	ASSRTGGEGYEQY
11	TRBV7-8	NA	TRBJ2-7	ASSLRGYYEQY
12	TRBV6-4	NA	TRBJ2-3	ASSREWSTDTQY
11	TRBV5-1	NA	TRBJ2-1	ASSLDRVGEQF
13	TRBV14	NA	TRBJ1-1	ASSHRQGMNTEAF
15	TRBV7-9	TRBD2	TRBJ2-1	ASSPISAGGSYNEQF
13	TRBV30	NA	TRBJ1-5	AWSAVAGDNQPQH
11	TRBV6-5	NA	TRBJ2-2	ASRPSRSGELF
12	TRBV30	TRBD1	TRBJ1-1	AWVFGQGYTEAF
12	TRBV28	TRBD2	TRBJ2-1	ASSLSTSGNEQF
15	TRBV7-8	TRBD2	TRBJ2-2	ASSSRTSGANTGELF
10	TRBV10-3	NA	TRBJ2-3	AISDSAPTQY
13	TRBV5-8	NA	TRBJ1-2	ASRSQGIRSYGYT
10	TRBV7-8	NA	TRBJ1-4	ASSPINEKLF
10	TRBV11-2	NA	TRBJ2-4	ASREKFGLPY
13	TRBV28	NA	TRBJ2-7	ASSLSLQGTYEQY
11	TRBV18	NA	TRBJ1-1	ASSEQRNTEAF
15	TRBV12-5	TRBD1	TRBJ2-4	ASGLPQGARSKNIQY
10	TRBV6-5	NA	TRBJ2-1	ASSRDYNEQF
11	TRBV7-8	TRBD1	TRBJ1-2	ASSGTDYYGYT
13	TRBV6-5	TRBD1	TRBJ1-6	ASSYARQGQSPLH
15	TRBV4-3	NA	TRBJ2-7	ASSQEWRRAGPYEQY
16	TRBV19	NA	TRBJ1-6	ASTKEPFGGSYNSPLH
13	TRBV10-3	NA	TRBJ2-1	AISESGARNNEQF
12	TRBV28	NA	TRBJ1-1	ASSSWGGNTEAF
12	TRBV6-6	TRBD1	TRBJ2-1	ASRPRQGANEQF
12	TRBV6-1	NA	TRBJ1-1	ASSDRQENTEAF
10	TRBV12-3/TRBV12-4	NA	TRBJ2-3	ASSFGADTQY
13	TRBV25-1	NA	TRBJ1-6	ASSMGSSYNSPLH
13	TRBV19	NA	TRBJ2-7	ASRKGGQSLYEQY
14	TRBV11-2	NA	TRBJ2-3	ASSLGGGTRIDTQY
11	TRBV2	NA	TRBJ2-7	ASSSDRFYEQY
13	TRBV30	NA	TRBJ1-2	AWSVSRGPNYGYT
15	TRBV5-6	TRBD2	TRBJ2-2	ASSPSGGYWNTGELF
13	TRBV27	TRBD2	TRBJ2-1	ASSFSRLAGFEQF
11	TRBV20-1	TRBD1	TRBJ1-1	SASPTGWAEAF
13	TRBV30	NA	TRBJ2-7	AWSVGSGAYYEQY